This is a list of T cell receptor beta chains from one sample in a study of blood T cell repertoires in COVID-19. Assay: immunoSEQ multiplex PCR; the TCRdb copy retains only in-frame clones and omits some. The data contain some 120,000 clones, 85% to 90% of them singletons. Material: peripheral blood. Every receptor here comes from a man between 65 and 85 years old with active or convalescent COVID-19. CDR3s leave out the opening cysteine and the closing phenylalanine or tryptophan. Each record gives: D gene, J gene, V gene, CDR3 protein. D genes are given only for firm matches.

>.|TRBJ2-7|TRBV7-9
ASSLGRNYEQY
>.|TRBJ1-5|TRBV27
ASSLLADSNQPQH
>TRBD1|TRBJ1-4|TRBV19
ASSLTRQGGITTNEKLF
>.|TRBJ2-1|TRBV6-5
ASSYSRQYNEQF
>TRBD2|TRBJ2-7|TRBV7-9
ASSREGGTYEQY
>TRBD2|TRBJ2-7|TRBV19
ASSIVSGSYEQY
>.|TRBJ1-3|TRBV6-1
ASSERRANSGNTIY
>TRBD1|TRBJ1-1|TRBV11-2
ASSATGAGTEAF
>TRBD2|TRBJ2-1|TRBV29-1
SAGTSGREQF
>.|TRBJ1-1|TRBV5-4
ASSLAGLGGTEAF
>TRBD1|TRBJ1-1|TRBV27
ASSWTGMNTEAF
>.|TRBJ2-1|TRBV19
ASSIESPGGSSYNEQF
>.|TRBJ2-1|TRBV2
ASSVSRYNEQF
>TRBD2|TRBJ2-7|TRBV24-1
ATSDRGLAGGYEQY
>.|TRBJ2-3|TRBV21-1
ASSKGGQGEQEDTQY
>TRBD1|TRBJ2-2|TRBV24-1
ATAPGQGWGAGELF
>TRBD2|TRBJ2-1|TRBV7-9
ASSSRTSSNEQF
>.|TRBJ1-2|TRBV7-9
ASSLGRSSYGYT
>TRBD2|TRBJ2-3|TRBV27
ATGGWGPSGRRDTQY
>.|TRBJ1-1|TRBV24-1
ATSAPGKTEAF
>TRBD2|TRBJ2-5|TRBV30
AGGGAETQY
>TRBD1|TRBJ1-4|TRBV13
ASSHGQGGREKLF
>TRBD1|TRBJ1-2|TRBV29-1
SVVSGGWDGYT
>TRBD1|TRBJ2-7|TRBV3-1/TRBV3-2
ASSRTTGESSYEQY
>TRBD1|TRBJ1-2|TRBV2
ASSPFTGGADGYT
>.|TRBJ1-5|TRBV7-9
ASSPREGQPQH
>TRBD2|TRBJ2-3|TRBV11-2
ASSPFNGRDTDTQY
>.|TRBJ1-6|TRBV6-5
ASSLERVSPLH
>TRBD1|TRBJ2-3|TRBV3-1/TRBV3-2
ASSQEAYGTGGTDTQY
>.|TRBJ2-7|TRBV5-1
ASSLGTVVGYEQY
>TRBD1|TRBJ2-3|TRBV6-5
ASRRYTGGADTQY
>.|TRBJ2-1|TRBV7-9
ASSLRGSYNEQF
>TRBD1|TRBJ1-6|TRBV11-2
ASSSGTGLQKPLH
>.|TRBJ2-6|TRBV21-1
ASSKETSGWSSGANVLT
>TRBD2|TRBJ2-1|TRBV13
ASEQRGLNEQF
>TRBD2|TRBJ2-7|TRBV27
ASSLRTSGRNYEQY
>TRBD1|TRBJ2-7|TRBV19
ASSKNLLTGLDYEQY
>TRBD1|TRBJ2-7|TRBV28
ASKRTGGSYEQY
>TRBD1|TRBJ2-2|TRBV12-5
ASGLPTGGYANTGELF
>.|TRBJ1-2|TRBV6-5
ASSLSPHPPQGYT
>.|TRBJ1-2|TRBV3-1/TRBV3-2
ASSQERDVGGFAFGYT
>.|TRBJ1-5|TRBV28
ASSEEQPQH
>.|TRBJ2-7|TRBV21-1
ASSASSGQGVYEQY
>TRBD1|TRBJ2-1|TRBV14
ASSRTGLGEQF
>.|TRBJ2-3|TRBV7-9
ASSPIGTQY
>.|TRBJ2-1|TRBV2
ASRPLAQGNEQF
>TRBD1|TRBJ2-1|TRBV5-1
ASSLGQGASNEQF
>.|TRBJ2-2|TRBV12-3/TRBV12-4
ASRQANTGELF
>.|TRBJ2-2|TRBV19
ASSMTVTGELF
>.|TRBJ2-5|TRBV11-2
ASRPPGVGQETQY